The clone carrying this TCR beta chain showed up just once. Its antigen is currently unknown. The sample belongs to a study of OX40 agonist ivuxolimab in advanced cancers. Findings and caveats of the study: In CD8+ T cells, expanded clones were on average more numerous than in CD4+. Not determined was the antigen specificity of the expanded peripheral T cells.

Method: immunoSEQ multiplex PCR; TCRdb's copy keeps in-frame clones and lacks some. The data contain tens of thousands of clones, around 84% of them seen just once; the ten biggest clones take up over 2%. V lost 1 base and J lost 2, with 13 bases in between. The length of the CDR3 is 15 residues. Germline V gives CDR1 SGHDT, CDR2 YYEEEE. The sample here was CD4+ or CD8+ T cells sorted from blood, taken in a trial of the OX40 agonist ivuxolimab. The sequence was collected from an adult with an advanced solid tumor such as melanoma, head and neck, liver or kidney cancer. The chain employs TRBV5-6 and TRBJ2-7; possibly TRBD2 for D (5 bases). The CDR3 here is CASSLRALGAYEQYF. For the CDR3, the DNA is TGTGCCAGCAGCTTGAGGGCCCTCGGGGCCTACGAGCAGTACTTC.